The 25 T cell receptor beta chains below were found in one sample sequenced in a study of T cell responses to AZD1222 COVID-19 vaccine. TCRdb's copy holds only in-frame clones and misses some; the assay was immunoSEQ multiplex PCR. Here the sample spans more than 90,000 clones, approximately 90% being singletons. The specimen was peripheral blood, collected on day 0 of AZD1222 vaccination. The receptors derive from an adult in good health.

This chain joins TRBV9 and TRBJ2-3; TRBD2 matches at 10 bases. There are 17 residues in the CDR3. With 0 bases clipped from V and 2 bases from J, the junction kept 6 bases outside the gene matches. Per germline, CDR1 SGDLS and CDR2 YYNGEE. The CDR3 reads CASSVDGSGGSTDTQYF. CDR3 sequence (DNA): TGTGCCAGCAGCGTAGACGGTAGCGGGGGGTCCACAGATACGCAGTATTTT.

The sample holds a few counts of this clone. The J gene is TRBJ1-6, the V gene TRBV2, with unresolved D. With 2 bases removed from V and 5 bases from J, the gap between germline ends came to 13 bases. Per germline, CDR1 SNHLY and CDR2 FYNNEI. The CDR3 is 16 residues long. The CDR3 reads CASSERRPQNNSPLHF. In DNA form, the CDR3 reads TGTGCCAGCAGTGAAAGGAGGCCCCAAAATAATTCACCCCTCCACTTT.

CDR3 nucleotide sequence: TGCGCCAGCAGCTTCGGACAGGGAAGGTCTGGAAACACCATATATTTT. Protein sequence: CASSFGQGRSGNTIYF. This rearrangement joins TRBV5-1 to TRBJ1-3, with 8 bases aligning to TRBD1. The J segment lost 1 base and the V segment lost 2 bases, leaving 5 bases of the junction unmatched. Germline V gene lookup returns CDR1 SGHRS and CDR2 YFSETQ. This CDR3 comprises 16 residues.

As concerns this clone: Compared with germline, one end of the junction differs, possibly owing to a read error. The chain employs TRBV19 and TRBJ1-5; D is unresolved. The CDR3 length is 16 residues. Germline V gene data show CDR1 as LNHDA and CDR2 as SQIVND (reference sequence). For the CDR3, the DNA is TGTGCCAGTAGTCTCCGATCCGGACGGAGCAATCAGTCCCAGCATTTT. Its protein product is CASSLRSGRSNQSQHF.

The chain recombines TRBV3-1 (or the pseudogene TRBV3-2) with TRBJ1-2; no clear D gene. This CDR3 is built from 15 residues. V was cut by 2 bases and J by 5 bases, with 15 bases left in between. The germline V gene has CDR1 LGHDT and CDR2 YNNKEL (reference sequence). CDR3 coding DNA: TGTGCCAGCAGCCAATTTCCGACAAGAGGGTATGGCTACACCTTC. The encoded protein is CASSQFPTRGYGYTF.

CDR3 nucleotide sequence: TGTGCCAGCAGCCCCACAGGGGGCCCCACTGGCTACACCTTC. It yields the protein CASSPTGGPTGYTF. V is TRBV3-1 (or the pseudogene TRBV3-2) and J is TRBJ1-2, with 9 nucleotides matching TRBD1. J gave up 7 bases and V 4 bases, and 7 bases lay outside the gene matches. This CDR3 is built from 14 residues. Germline V CDR1 and CDR2: LGHDT, YNNKEL (reference sequence).

The chain carries TRBV7-8 and TRBJ1-6, with D unresolved. This CDR3 spans 16 amino acids. V was shortened by 2 bases and J by 0 bases, with 8 bases between the two germline ends. The germline V gene encodes CDR1 SGHVS and CDR2 FQNEAQ. The CDR3 loop is CASSLWESSYNSPLHF. DNA of the CDR3: TGTGCCAGCAGCTTATGGGAGAGCTCCTATAATTCACCCCTCCACTTT. The full variable domain, rest sourced from reference TRBV7-8 and TRBJ1-6, is GAGVSQSPRYKVAKRGQDVALRCDPISGHVSLFWYQQALGQGPEFLTYFQNEAQLDKSGLPSDRFFAERPEGSVSTLKIQRTQQEDSAVYLCASSLWESSYNSPLHFGNGTRLTVT.

The chain couples TRBV4-1 to TRBJ1-4, with D unresolved. The germline V gene encodes CDR1 MGHRA and CDR2 YSYEKL. The CDR3 extends over 15 amino acids. Between the trimmed V and J ends, which lost 1 base and 0 bases, there was a span of 6 bases. The chain's CDR3 is CASSQVGSTNEKLFF. The CDR3 DNA reads TGCGCCAGCAGCCAAGTAGGGTCAACTAATGAAAAACTGTTTTTT.

This chain joins TRBV4-2 and TRBJ1-1; D uncertain. This CDR3 is 14 amino acids long. The ends were cut back, 7 bases at V and 2 bases at J, with 14 bases in the middle. CDR1 is LGHNA, CDR2 YNFKEQ, per germline. The CDR3 loop reads CASTRGGANTEAFF. As DNA, the CDR3 is TGTGCCAGCACGCGGGGAGGCGCTAACACTGAAGCTTTCTTT.

This sequence joins TRBV9 and TRBJ2-3; TRBD2 aligns across 9 bases. The germline gives CDR1 SGDLS, CDR2 YYNGEE. This CDR3 has 15 amino acids. The trim removed 0 bases at V and 6 bases at J, leaving 5 bases unmatched. CDR3 DNA: TGTGCCAGCAGCGTAGGTAGCGGGGGAGGTGATACGCAGTATTTT. Protein sequence: CASSVGSGGGDTQYF.

This chain uses TRBV7-8 with TRBJ1-1; D unresolved. CDR1 and CDR2 from the germline V gene are SGHVS and FQNEAQ. The CDR3 spans 14 residues. The V and J ends lost 3 bases and 3 bases respectively, with 11 bases between them. The CDR3 reads CASSFNGRDTEAFF. The DNA of the CDR3 is TGTGCCAGCAGCTTTAACGGGCGGGACACTGAAGCTTTCTTT.

This chain uses TRBV15 with TRBJ1-2, with D possibly being TRBD1 (5 bases). This CDR3 is 17 amino acids long. CDR1 LNHNV and CDR2 YYDKDF come from the germline V gene (reference sequence). Deletions cut 0 bases from V and 3 bases from J, with 17 bases between. This CDR3 reads CATSRDLSGPEDYGYTF. Written as DNA, the CDR3 is TGTGCCACCAGCAGAGATCTGTCAGGGCCGGAAGACTATGGCTACACCTTC.

This rearrangement joins TRBV28 to TRBJ1-4, with a weak D call TRBD1 (5 bases). CDR1 and CDR2 from the germline V gene are MDHEN and SYDVKM. V lost 5 bases and J 8 bases, leaving 18 bases between the germline ends. The CDR3 is 15 residues long. The CDR3 DNA is TGTGCCAGCAGTAGAAATAGAGGGGCCACCGAAAAACTGTTTTTT. Translation: CASSRNRGATEKLFF. Looking up the rest from reference TRBV28 and TRBJ1-4 gives the full variable domain: DVKVTQSSRYLVKRTGEKVFLECVQDMDHENMFWYRQDPGLGLRLIYFSYDVKMKEKGDIPEGYSVSREKKERFSLILESASTNQTSMYLCASSRNRGATEKLFFGSGTQLSVL.

This clone has a single count. The rearrangement uses TRBV5-1 and TRBJ2-7, with 7 bases that match TRBD1. V lost 0 bases and J lost 2; bases outside the gene matches: 11. CDR1 is SGHRS and CDR2 is YFSETQ in the germline V gene. The CDR3 runs to 17 residues. CDR3 protein: CASSLELGTALTYEQYF. The CDR3 nucleotides are TGCGCCAGCAGCTTGGAGCTAGGGACAGCCCTAACCTACGAGCAGTACTTC.

The chain combines TRBV27 with TRBJ2-7; no clear D gene. V was pared by 5 bases and J by 7 bases, with 15 bases between. CDR1 and CDR2 (germline): MNHEY, SMNVEV (reference sequence). The CDR3 runs to 13 residues. The CDR3 protein is CASSKLLVGEQYF. The CDR3 DNA follows: TGTGCCAGCAGTAAGCTTCTCGTCGGGGAGCAGTACTTC.

This clone was observed a single time. The chain is built from TRBV5-1 and TRBJ1-1; tentatively, D is TRBD1 (5 bases). CDR1 is SGHRS, CDR2 YFSETQ, per germline. This CDR3 has 14 amino acids. V dropped 0 bases and J dropped 2 bases, with 8 bases sitting between them. CDR3 loop: CASSLEGLNTEAFF. The DNA for the CDR3 is TGCGCCAGCAGCTTGGAGGGGCTCAACACTGAAGCTTTCTTT.

J is TRBJ1-1 and V is TRBV29-1; TRBD1 is a possible D gene (6 bases). Germline assignment: CDR1 SQVTM and CDR2 ANQGSEA. The CDR3 runs 12 residues. The V end was cut by 5 bases, the J end by 1 base, with 8 bases between. This CDR3 is CSVRTENTEAFF. CDR3 nucleotide sequence: TGCAGCGTTCGGACAGAGAACACTGAAGCTTTCTTT.

The J gene is TRBJ2-7, the V gene TRBV10-3, with D possibly matching TRBD1 (5 bases). With 4 bases removed from V and 2 bases from J, the gap between germline ends came to 9 bases. The V gene's germline CDR1 is ENHRY and CDR2 SYGVKD. The CDR3 is 13 residues long. CDR3 amino acids: CAISGREPYEQYF. The CDR3, as DNA: TGTGCCATCAGTGGCAGGGAACCCTACGAGCAGTACTTC.

The chain is built from TRBV19 and TRBJ2-7, with D hard to call. Trimming shortened V by 5 bases and J by 0 bases, and 11 bases separated the two germline ends. The length of the CDR3 is 14 residues. The germline V gene has CDR1 LNHDA and CDR2 SQIVND (reference sequence). The CDR3 protein is CASSSRTGSYEQYF. CDR3 sequence (DNA): TGTGCCAGTAGTTCCCGGACGGGCTCCTACGAGCAGTACTTC.

V and J are TRBV11-3 and TRBJ2-3; the match to TRBD2 covers 11 bases. The CDR3 is 18 amino acids. With V trimmed by 5 bases and J by 7 bases, 17 bases remained unmatched. Germline V gene sequence: CDR1 SGHNT, CDR2 YENEEA. The DNA of the CDR3 is TGTGCCAGCAGCCAGACTAGCGGGGATCCCCGCGACCCATATACGCAGTATTTT. Protein product: CASSQTSGDPRDPYTQYF.

V usage is TRBV3-1 (or the pseudogene TRBV3-2) and J usage is TRBJ1-3; D remains ambiguous. From germline, CDR1 is LGHDT and CDR2 YNNKEL (reference sequence). With 1 base removed from V and 3 bases from J, the gap between germline ends came to 10 bases. The length of the CDR3 is 15 residues. The CDR3 nucleotides are TGTGCCAGCAGCCAAGGACTCAGTTTTGGAAACACCATATATTTT. Encoded protein: CASSQGLSFGNTIYF.

The J gene is TRBJ1-4, the V gene TRBV4-2, with 7 bases identical to TRBD1. The junction had 12 bases not matched to a gene; V was cut back by 0 bases and J by 8 bases. The CDR3 has 17 amino acids. In germline, CDR1 is LGHNA, CDR2 YNFKEQ. CDR3: CASSQEVQEGAAEKLFF. In DNA form, the CDR3 reads TGTGCCAGCAGCCAAGAAGTACAGGAGGGGGCAGCGGAAAAACTGTTTTTT.

V gene TRBV5-5 combines with J gene TRBJ1-2; 8 positions match TRBD1. CDR1 SGHKS and CDR2 YYEKEE come from the germline V gene (reference sequence). V gave up 0 bases and J gave up 4 bases; unmatched junction bases: 5. There are 15 residues in the CDR3. The CDR3 sequence is CASSLEGQVIYGYTF. The CDR3 region has the DNA TGTGCCAGCAGCTTGGAGGGACAGGTGATCTATGGCTACACCTTC.

The chain recombines TRBV6-5 with TRBJ1-2, with D possibly being TRBD1 (6 bases). The germline V gene encodes CDR1 MNHEY and CDR2 SVGAGI. This CDR3 contains 14 residues. The germline V and J ends were trimmed by 6 bases and 0 bases, with 11 bases remaining between them. The CDR3 region has the DNA TGTGCCAGCAGACCAGGACAGTCTAACTATGGCTACACCTTC. Translating gives CASRPGQSNYGYTF.

CDR3 amino acids: CASSFQRGNTGELFF. As DNA, the CDR3 is TGTGCCAGCAGCTTCCAGCGGGGGAACACCGGGGAGCTGTTTTTT. The chain employs TRBV7-2 and TRBJ2-2; TRBD2 aligns across 7 bases. Looked up from germline, CDR1 is SGHTA and CDR2 is FQGNSA. The V segment lost 3 bases and the J segment 1 base; nucleotides outside the gene matches: 2. The CDR3 is made up of 15 amino acids.